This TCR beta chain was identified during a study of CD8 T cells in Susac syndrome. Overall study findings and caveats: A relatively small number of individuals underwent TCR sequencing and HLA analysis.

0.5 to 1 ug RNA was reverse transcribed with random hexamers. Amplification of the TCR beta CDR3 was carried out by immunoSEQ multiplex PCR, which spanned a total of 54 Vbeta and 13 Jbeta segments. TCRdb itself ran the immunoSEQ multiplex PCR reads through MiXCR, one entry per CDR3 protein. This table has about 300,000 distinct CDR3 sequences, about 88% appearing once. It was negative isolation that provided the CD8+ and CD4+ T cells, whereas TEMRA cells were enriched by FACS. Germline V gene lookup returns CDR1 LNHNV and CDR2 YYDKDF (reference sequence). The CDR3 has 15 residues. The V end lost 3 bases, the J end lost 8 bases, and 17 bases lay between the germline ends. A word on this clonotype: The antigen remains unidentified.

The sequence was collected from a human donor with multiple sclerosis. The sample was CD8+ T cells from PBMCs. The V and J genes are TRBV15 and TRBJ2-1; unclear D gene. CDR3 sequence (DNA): TGTGCCACCAGCAGTTCCAGGAATCGGGTCCATGAGCAGTTCTTC. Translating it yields CATSSSRNRVHEQFF.